This T cell receptor (beta chain) was sequenced in a study of cytomegalovirus exposure and HLA in healthy donors. In the study overall: The study's early data release held 80 million to 95 million unique TCRs from HLA-typed donors.

This clone was seen more than once but under ten times. The antigen remains unidentified. Overall study findings and caveats: Exclusion as indistinguishable affected some V segments, including TRBV6-2 and TRBV6-3. The study put 150 to 200 TCR beta chains on its list as cytomegalovirus-associated. 15,000 to 20,000 TCR beta sequences were associated with HLA alleles at 0.05 false discovery rate in a later analysis.

The primer mix had 60 Vbeta and 13 Jbeta primers. Assay: immunoSEQ multiplex PCR; the TCRdb copy retains only in-frame clones and omits some. The sample lists around 170,000 clones; about 72% were seen once. CDR1 is MDHEN, CDR2 SYDVKM, per germline. V lost 8 bases to trimming and J lost 7 bases, with 14 bases between them. The CDR3 runs to 13 residues. The V and J genes are TRBV28 and TRBJ1-4; perhaps TRBD1 as D (6 bases). The sample taken for sequencing was PBMCs. The sequence came from a male donor in good health and CMV-seronegative. The CDR3 region has the DNA TGTGCCAGCCGCCCGGGGGGGCTTGAAAAACTGTTTTTT. Its protein product is CASRPGGLEKLFF.